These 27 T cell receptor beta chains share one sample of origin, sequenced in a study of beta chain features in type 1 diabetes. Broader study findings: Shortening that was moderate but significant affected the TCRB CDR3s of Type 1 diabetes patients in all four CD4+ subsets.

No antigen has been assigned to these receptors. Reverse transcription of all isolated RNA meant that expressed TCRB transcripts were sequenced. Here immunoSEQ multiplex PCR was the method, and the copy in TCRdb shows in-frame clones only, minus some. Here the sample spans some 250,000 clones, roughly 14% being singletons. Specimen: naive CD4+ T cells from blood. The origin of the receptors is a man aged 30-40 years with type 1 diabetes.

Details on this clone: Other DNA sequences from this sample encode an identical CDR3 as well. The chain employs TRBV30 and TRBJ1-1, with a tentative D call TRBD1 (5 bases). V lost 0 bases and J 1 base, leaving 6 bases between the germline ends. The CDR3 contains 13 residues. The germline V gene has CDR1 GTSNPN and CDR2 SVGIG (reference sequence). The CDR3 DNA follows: TGTGCCTGGAGTGTCGGGGGGAACACTGAAGCTTTCTTT. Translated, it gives CAWSVGGNTEAFF.

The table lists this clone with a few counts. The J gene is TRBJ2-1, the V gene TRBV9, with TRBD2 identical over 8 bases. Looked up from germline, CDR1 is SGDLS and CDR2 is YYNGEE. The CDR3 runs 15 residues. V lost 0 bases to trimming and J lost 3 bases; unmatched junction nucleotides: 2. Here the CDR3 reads CASSVGLAHYNEQFF. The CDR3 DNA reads TGTGCCAGCAGCGTAGGACTAGCGCACTACAATGAGCAGTTCTTC.

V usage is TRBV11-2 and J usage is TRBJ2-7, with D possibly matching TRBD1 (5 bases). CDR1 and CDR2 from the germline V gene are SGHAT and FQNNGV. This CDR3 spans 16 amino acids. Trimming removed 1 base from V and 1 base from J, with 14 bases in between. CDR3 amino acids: CASSLGGRMGSYEQYF. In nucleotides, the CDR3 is TGTGCCAGCAGCTTAGGGGGCAGAATGGGGTCCTACGAGCAGTACTTC.

The CDR3 DNA reads TGCGCCAGCAGCTTCGGGACAGGGTTCGGAAACACCATATATTTT. Translated, it gives CASSFGTGFGNTIYF. J is TRBJ1-3 and V is TRBV5-1; 9 bases are a match to TRBD1. V was clipped by 2 bases and J by 4 bases; unmatched bases: 4. The germline V gene encodes CDR1 SGHRS and CDR2 YFSETQ. The CDR3 totals 15 residues. Supplemented by reference TRBV5-1 and TRBJ1-3, the full variable domain reads KAGVTQTPRYLIKTRGQQVTLSCSPISGHRSVSWYQQTPGQGLQFLFEYFSETQRNKGNFPGRFSGRQFSNSRSEMNVSTLELGDSALYLCASSFGTGFGNTIYFGEGSWLTVV.

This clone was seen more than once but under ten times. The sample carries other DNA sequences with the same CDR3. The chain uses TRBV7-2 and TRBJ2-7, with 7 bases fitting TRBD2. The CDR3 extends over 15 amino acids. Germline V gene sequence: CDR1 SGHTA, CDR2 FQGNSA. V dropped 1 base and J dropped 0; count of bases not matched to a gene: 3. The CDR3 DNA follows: TGTGCCAGCAGCTTAGGCGCTAGCGGCTCCTACGAGCAGTACTTC. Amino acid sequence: CASSLGASGSYEQYF.

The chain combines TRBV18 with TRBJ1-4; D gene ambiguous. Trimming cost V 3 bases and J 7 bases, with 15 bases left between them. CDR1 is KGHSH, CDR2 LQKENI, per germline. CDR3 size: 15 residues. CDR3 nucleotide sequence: TGTGCCAGCTCACCTTTGGAGGGATTGGGTGAAAAACTGTTTTTT. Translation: CASSPLEGLGEKLFF.

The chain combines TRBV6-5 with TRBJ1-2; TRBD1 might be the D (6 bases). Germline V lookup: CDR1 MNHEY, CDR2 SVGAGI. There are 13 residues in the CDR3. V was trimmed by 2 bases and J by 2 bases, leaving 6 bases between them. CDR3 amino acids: CASSYTGNYGYTF. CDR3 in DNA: TGTGCCAGCAGTTACACAGGGAACTATGGCTACACCTTC.

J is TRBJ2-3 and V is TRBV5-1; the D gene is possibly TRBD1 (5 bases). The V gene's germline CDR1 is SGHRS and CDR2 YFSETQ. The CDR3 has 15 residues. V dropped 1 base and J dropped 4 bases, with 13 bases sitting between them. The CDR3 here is CASSLMGPGPDTQYF. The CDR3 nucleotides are TGCGCCAGCAGCTTGATGGGGCCCGGGCCAGATACGCAGTATTTT.

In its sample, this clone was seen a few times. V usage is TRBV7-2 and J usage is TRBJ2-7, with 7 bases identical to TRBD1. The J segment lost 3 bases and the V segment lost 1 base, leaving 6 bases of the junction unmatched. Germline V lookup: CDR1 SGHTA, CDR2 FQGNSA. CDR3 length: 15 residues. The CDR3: CASSLVGQGVYEQYF. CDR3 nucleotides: TGTGCCAGCAGCTTAGTAGGGCAGGGGGTCTACGAGCAGTACTTC.

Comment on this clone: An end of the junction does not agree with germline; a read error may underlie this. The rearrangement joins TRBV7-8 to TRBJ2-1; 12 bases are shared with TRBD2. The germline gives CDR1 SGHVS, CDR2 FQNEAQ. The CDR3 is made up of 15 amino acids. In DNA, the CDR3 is TGTGCCAGCAGCCCAAATGGACTAGCGGGACCGGAGATAGTCTTC. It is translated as CASSPNGLAGPEIVF.

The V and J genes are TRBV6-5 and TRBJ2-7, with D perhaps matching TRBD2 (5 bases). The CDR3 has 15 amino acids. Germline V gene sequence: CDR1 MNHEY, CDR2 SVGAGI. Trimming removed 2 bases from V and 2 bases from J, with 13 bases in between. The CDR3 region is CASSYVPGNPYEQYF. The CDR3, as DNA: TGTGCCAGCAGTTACGTTCCGGGGAATCCCTACGAGCAGTACTTC.

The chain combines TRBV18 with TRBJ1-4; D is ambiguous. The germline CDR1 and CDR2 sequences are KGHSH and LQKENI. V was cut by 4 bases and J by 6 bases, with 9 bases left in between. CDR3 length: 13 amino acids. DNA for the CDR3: TGTGCCAGCTCACTGTCCGGGGATGAAAAACTGTTTTTT. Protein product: CASSLSGDEKLFF. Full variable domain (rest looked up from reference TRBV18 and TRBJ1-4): NAGVMQNPRHLVRRRGQEARLRCSPMKGHSHVYWYRQLPEEGLKFMVYLQKENIIDESGMPKERFSAEFPKEGPSILRIQQVVRGDSAAYFCASSLSGDEKLFFGSGTQLSVL.

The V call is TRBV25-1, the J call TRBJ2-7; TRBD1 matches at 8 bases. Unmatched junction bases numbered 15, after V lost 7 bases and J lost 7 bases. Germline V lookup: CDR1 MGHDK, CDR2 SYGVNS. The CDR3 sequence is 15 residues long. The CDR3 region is CASTPSTGAVREQYF. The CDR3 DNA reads TGTGCCAGCACACCCTCGACAGGGGCGGTTAGGGAGCAGTACTTC.

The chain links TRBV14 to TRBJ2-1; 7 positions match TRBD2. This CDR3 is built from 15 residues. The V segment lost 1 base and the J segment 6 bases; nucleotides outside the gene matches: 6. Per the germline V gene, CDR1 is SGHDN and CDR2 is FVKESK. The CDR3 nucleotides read TGTGCCAGCAGCCAAGGGACTAGTGCTATCAATGAGCAGTTCTTC. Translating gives CASSQGTSAINEQFF.

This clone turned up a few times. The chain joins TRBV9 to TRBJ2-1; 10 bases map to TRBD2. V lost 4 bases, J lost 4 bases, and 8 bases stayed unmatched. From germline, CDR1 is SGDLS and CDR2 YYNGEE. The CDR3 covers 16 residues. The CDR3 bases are TGTGCCAGCAGCAGAGGGAGCGGGGGGGCATACAATGAGCAGTTCTTC. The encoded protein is CASSRGSGGAYNEQFF.

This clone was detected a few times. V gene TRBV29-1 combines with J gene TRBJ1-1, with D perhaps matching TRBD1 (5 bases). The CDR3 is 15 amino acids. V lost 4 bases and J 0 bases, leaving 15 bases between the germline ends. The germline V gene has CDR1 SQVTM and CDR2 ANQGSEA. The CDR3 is CSVGQTSYLNTEAFF. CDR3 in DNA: TGCAGCGTTGGACAGACTTCTTACCTGAACACTGAAGCTTTCTTT.

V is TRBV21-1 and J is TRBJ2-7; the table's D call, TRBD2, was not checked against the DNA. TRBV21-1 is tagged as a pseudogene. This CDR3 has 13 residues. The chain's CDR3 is CASSKSSSYEQYF. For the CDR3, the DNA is TGTGCCAGCAGCAAAAGTAGCTCCTACGAGCAGTACTTC.

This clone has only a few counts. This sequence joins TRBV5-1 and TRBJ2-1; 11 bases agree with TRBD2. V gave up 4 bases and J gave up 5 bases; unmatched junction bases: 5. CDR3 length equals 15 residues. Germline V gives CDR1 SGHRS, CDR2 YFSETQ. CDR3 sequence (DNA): TGCGCCAGCAGCAATCTAGCGGGGGGTGACAATGAGCAGTTCTTC. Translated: CASSNLAGGDNEQFF.

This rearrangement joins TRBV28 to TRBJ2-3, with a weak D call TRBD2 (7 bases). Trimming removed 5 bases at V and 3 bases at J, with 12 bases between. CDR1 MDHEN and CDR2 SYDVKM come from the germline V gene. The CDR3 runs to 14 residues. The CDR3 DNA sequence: TGTGCCAGCAGTCTCGCGGGGGCGACAGATACGCAGTATTTT. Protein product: CASSLAGATDTQYF.

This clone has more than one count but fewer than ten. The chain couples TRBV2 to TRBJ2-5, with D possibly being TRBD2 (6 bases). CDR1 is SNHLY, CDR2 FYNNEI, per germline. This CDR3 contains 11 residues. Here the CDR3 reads CACGKEETQYF. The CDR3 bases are TGTGCATGCGGGAAGGAGGAGACCCAGTACTTC.

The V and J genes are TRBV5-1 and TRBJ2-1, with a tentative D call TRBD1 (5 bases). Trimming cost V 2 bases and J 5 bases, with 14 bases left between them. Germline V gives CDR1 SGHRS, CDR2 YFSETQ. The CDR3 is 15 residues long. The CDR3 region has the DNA TGCGCCAGCAGCTTAGGGGTAGTAGGGCACAATGAGCAGTTCTTC. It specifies CASSLGVVGHNEQFF.

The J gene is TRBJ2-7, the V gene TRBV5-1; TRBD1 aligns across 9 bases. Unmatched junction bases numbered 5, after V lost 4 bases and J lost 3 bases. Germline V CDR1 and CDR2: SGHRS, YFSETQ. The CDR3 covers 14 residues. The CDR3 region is CASSTGTGRYEQYF. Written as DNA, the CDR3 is TGCGCCAGCAGCACCGGGACAGGGCGCTACGAGCAGTACTTC.

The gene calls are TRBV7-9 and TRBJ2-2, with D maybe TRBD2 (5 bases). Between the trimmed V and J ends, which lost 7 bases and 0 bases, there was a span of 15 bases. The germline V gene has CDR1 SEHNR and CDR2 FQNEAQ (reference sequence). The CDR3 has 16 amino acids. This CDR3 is CASIMGGGSNTGELFF. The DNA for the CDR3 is TGTGCCAGCATCATGGGTGGAGGATCGAACACCGGGGAGCTGTTTTTT.

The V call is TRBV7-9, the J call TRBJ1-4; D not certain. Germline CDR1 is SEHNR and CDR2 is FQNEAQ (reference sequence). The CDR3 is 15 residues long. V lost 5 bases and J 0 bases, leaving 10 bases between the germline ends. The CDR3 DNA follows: TGTGCCAGCAGCCGAGGTCGGACAACTAATGAAAAACTGTTTTTT. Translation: CASSRGRTTNEKLFF.

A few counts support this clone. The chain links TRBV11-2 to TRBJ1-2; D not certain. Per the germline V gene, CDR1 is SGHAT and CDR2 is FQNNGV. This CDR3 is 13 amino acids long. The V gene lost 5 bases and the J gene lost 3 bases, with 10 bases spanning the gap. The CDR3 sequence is CASSLKGDYGYTF. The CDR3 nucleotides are TGTGCCAGCAGCCTAAAAGGAGACTATGGCTACACCTTC. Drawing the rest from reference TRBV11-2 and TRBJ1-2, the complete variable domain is EAGVAQSPRYKIIEKRQSVAFWCNPISGHATLYWYQQILGQGPKLLIQFQNNGVVDDSQLPKDRFSAERLKGVDSTLKIQPAKLEDSAVYLCASSLKGDYGYTFGSGTRLTVV.

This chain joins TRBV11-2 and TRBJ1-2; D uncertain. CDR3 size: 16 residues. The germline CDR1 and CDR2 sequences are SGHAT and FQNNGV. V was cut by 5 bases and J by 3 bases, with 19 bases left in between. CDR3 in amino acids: CASSPLREGGDYGYTF. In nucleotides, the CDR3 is TGTGCCAGCAGCCCCCTCCGAGAGGGAGGCGACTATGGCTACACCTTC. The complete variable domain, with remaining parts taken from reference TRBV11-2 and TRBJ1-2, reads EAGVAQSPRYKIIEKRQSVAFWCNPISGHATLYWYQQILGQGPKLLIQFQNNGVVDDSQLPKDRFSAERLKGVDSTLKIQPAKLEDSAVYLCASSPLREGGDYGYTFGSGTRLTVV.

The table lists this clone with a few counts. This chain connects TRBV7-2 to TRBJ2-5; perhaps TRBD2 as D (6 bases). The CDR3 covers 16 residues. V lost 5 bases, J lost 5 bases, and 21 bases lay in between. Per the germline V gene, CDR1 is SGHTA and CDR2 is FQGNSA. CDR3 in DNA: TGTGCCAGCAGCCTTGGCGGGGCGCTTAATTCGGAGACCCAGTACTTC. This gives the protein CASSLGGALNSETQYF.